The 21 T cell receptor beta chains reported below all come from one sample, sequenced in a study of T-cell reconstitution after alpha-beta-depleted transplantation in children (dated by TCRdb to the mid-2010s). This specimen's treatment or condition label, interpreted: allogeneic hematopoietic cell transplantation with graft depleted of TCRalphabeta T cells and CD19 B cells. The method was PCR. Sequencing instrument: Illumina HiSeq 2500. Molecular barcoding was employed in the preparation of TCR libraries, with unique molecular identifiers being used to normalize TCRbeta repertoire quantification. TCRdb trimmed the raw reads at Q25, called clones with MiXCR and kept productive beta chains. Merged by CDR3 protein, the rows form single entries marked with the most common genes and DNA. Here the sample has 450,000 to 700,000 distinct CDR3 sequences; 27% occur a single time. Around a third of the sample belongs to the ten largest clones.

This material consisted of PBMCs, taken before TCRalphabeta/CD19-depleted stem cell transplant. The receptors stem from a boy under two years old with Wiskott-Aldrich syndrome, due to receive a stem cell transplant.

This clonotype was seen a handful of times. V usage is TRBV7-2 and J usage is TRBJ1-2; D remains unclear. Germline values: CDR1 SGHTA, CDR2 FQGNSA. This CDR3 has 15 amino acids. Trimming pared 9 bases from V and 4 bases from J, leaving 21 bases between. The CDR3 loop is CARIAQLGRLYGYTF. The CDR3 nucleotides read TGTGCCAGGATCGCCCAGCTCGGACGGCTCTATGGCTACACCTTC.

The V gene is TRBV3-1, the J gene TRBJ1-2; unclear D gene. V was pared by 3 bases and J by 8 bases, with 10 bases between. The CDR3 contains 12 residues. Looked up from germline, CDR1 is LGHDT and CDR2 is YNNKEL (reference sequence). CDR3 in amino acids: CASSHRSGGYTF. DNA of the CDR3: TGTGCCAGCAGCCACAGGTCCGGCGGCTACACCTTC.

The chain carries TRBV10-3 and TRBJ2-5; D is uncertain. CDR1 is ENHRY and CDR2 is SYGVKD in the germline V gene. V was shortened by 2 bases and J by 5 bases, with 9 bases between the two germline ends. The CDR3 has 13 amino acids. CDR3 sequence: CAISEGQEETQYF. The CDR3 DNA follows: TGTGCCATCAGTGAGGGCCAGGAGGAGACCCAGTACTTC.

This clonotype was detected a few times. V usage is TRBV10-2 and J usage is TRBJ2-7, with 8 bases fitting TRBD2. The CDR3 runs to 17 residues. V lost 1 base and J lost 7; bases outside the gene matches: 15. CDR1 and CDR2 (germline): WSHSY, SAAADI. This CDR3 reads CASSEFPELAGTSEQYF. DNA for the CDR3: TGCGCCAGCAGTGAGTTTCCAGAGCTAGCGGGTACTTCGGAGCAGTACTTC.

This clonotype was seen once. The genes are TRBV20-1 and TRBJ1-1; D not certain. Trimming left V 6 bases short and J 0 bases short, with 17 bases between. The CDR3 is 15 amino acids. Germline lookup yields CDR1 DFQATT and CDR2 SNEGSKA (reference sequence). The DNA for the CDR3 is TGCAGTGCGTCCTCCATCAGGCCCATGAACACTGAAGCTTTCTTT. It encodes CSASSIRPMNTEAFF.

The V call is TRBV6-1, the J call TRBJ2-7, with 8 nucleotides matching TRBD2. CDR3 size: 15 residues. Germline trimming cut 6 bases from V and 1 base from J; bases unmatched to any gene: 8. CDR1 MNHNS and CDR2 SASEGT come from the germline V gene. CDR3: CASRAGRVHSYEQYF. The DNA of the CDR3 is TGTGCCAGCAGAGCCGGGAGGGTGCATTCCTACGAGCAGTACTTC.

The V gene is TRBV5-1, the J gene TRBJ2-7; 9 bases align to TRBD2. V shed 0 bases, J shed 4 bases, and the junction held 5 bases outside the gene matches. Germline V gene lookup returns CDR1 SGHRS and CDR2 YFSETQ. The CDR3 is made up of 15 amino acids. CDR3 loop: CASSLVASGIYEQYF. The CDR3 region has the DNA TGCGCCAGCAGCTTGGTGGCTAGCGGGATTTACGAGCAGTACTTC.

This clonotype was counted only a few times. The CDR3 region is CASSQVSTGSNEQFF. The CDR3, as DNA: TGTGCCAGCAGCCAAGTATCGACAGGGAGTAATGAGCAGTTCTTC. The V and J genes are TRBV4-2 and TRBJ2-1; TRBD1 matches at 7 bases. The CDR3 runs to 15 residues. V lost 1 base to trimming and J lost 7 bases; unmatched junction nucleotides: 7. The germline V gene has CDR1 LGHNA and CDR2 YNFKEQ.

This clonotype was seen a few times. The V and J genes are TRBV25-1 and TRBJ2-1; 9 nucleotides align to TRBD2. With V trimmed by 8 bases and J by 7 bases, 9 bases remained unmatched. Germline lookup yields CDR1 MGHDK and CDR2 SYGVNS. This CDR3 comprises 14 residues. This chain's CDR3 is CASGPAGGPNEQFF. The DNA of the CDR3 is TGTGCCAGCGGACCAGCGGGAGGCCCTAATGAGCAGTTCTTC.

The V gene is TRBV9, the J gene TRBJ2-5, with 9 positions matching TRBD2. Germline CDR1 and CDR2: SGDLS and YYNGEE. The CDR3 extends over 15 amino acids. Trimming removed 3 bases from V and 4 bases from J; junction bases left unmatched: 7. CDR3 in DNA: TGTGCCAGCAGCGGGGTAGCGGGAGATCGAGAGACCCAGTACTTC. Its protein is CASSGVAGDRETQYF.

This chain joins TRBV29-1 and TRBJ1-1; D not certain. CDR3 length: 13 amino acids. Per germline, CDR1 SQVTM and CDR2 ANQGSEA. V was cut by 6 bases and J by 3 bases, with 14 bases left in between. CDR3: CSVVQQQDTEAFF. The CDR3 coding sequence is TGCAGCGTCGTACAGCAGCAGGACACTGAAGCTTTCTTT.

The chain combines TRBV4-1 with TRBJ2-2, with D possibly matching TRBD2 (5 bases). CDR3 length: 15 amino acids. Trimming took off 1 base at V and 4 bases at J, with 10 bases between the two ends. CDR1 is MGHRA and CDR2 is YSYEKL in the germline V gene. The DNA of the CDR3 is TGCGCCAGCAGCCAAGTGTCGGGGAGCACCGGGGAGCTGTTTTTT. This sequence encodes CASSQVSGSTGELFF.

A few counts support this clonotype. The CDR3: CASSRTAELGGQAYNEQFF. As DNA, the CDR3 is TGCGCCAGCAGCCGAACCGCGGAACTAGGGGGACAAGCCTACAATGAGCAGTTCTTC. This chain links TRBV5-1 with TRBJ2-1, with a possible D match to TRBD1 (6 bases). In germline, CDR1 is SGHRS, CDR2 YFSETQ. The V and J ends lost 4 bases and 2 bases respectively, with 25 bases between them. This CDR3 has 19 amino acids.

Many counts were recorded for this clonotype. One end of the junction varies from germline; a read error may be responsible. The rearrangement uses TRBV5-1 and TRBJ1-1; TRBD1 might be the D (6 bases). Germline values: CDR1 SGHRS, CDR2 YFSETQ. The CDR3 is 14 residues long. CDR3 loop: CASSLGGQNTEAFF. CDR3 coding DNA: TGTGCCAGCAGCTTAGGGGGACAGAACACTGAAGCTTTCTTT. The entire variable domain, with the rest obtained from reference TRBV5-1 and TRBJ1-1, is as follows: KAGVTQTPRYLIKTRGQQVTLSCSPISGHRSVSWYQQTPGQGLQFLFEYFSETQRNKGNFPGRFSGRQFSNSRSEMNVSTLELGDSALYLCASSLGGQNTEAFFGQGTRLTVV.

The sample holds a few counts of this clonotype. The chain has TRBV5-1 and TRBJ2-1, with D tentatively TRBD2 (5 bases). CDR1 and CDR2 (germline): SGHRS, YFSETQ. V was cut by 4 bases and J by 6 bases, with 11 bases left in between. The CDR3 has 13 amino acids. The CDR3 DNA sequence: TGCGCCAGCAGCCCTCCTAGCTCCAATGAGCAGTTCTTC. Translation: CASSPPSSNEQFF.

In this sample, this clonotype turned up a few times. The chain links TRBV28 to TRBJ2-5; perhaps TRBD1 as D (5 bases). V dropped 3 bases and J dropped 5 bases, with 13 bases sitting between them. Germline loops: CDR1 MDHEN, CDR2 SYDVKM. This CDR3 is 14 amino acids long. The CDR3 DNA is TGTGCCAGCAGTTTCTCAGGGATTTGGGAGACCCAGTACTTC. Its translation: CASSFSGIWETQYF.

This clonotype has a handful of counts. The chain joins TRBV27 to TRBJ1-2; D might be TRBD1 (5 bases). Trimming left V 5 bases short and J 6 bases short, with 13 bases between. The CDR3 extends over 13 amino acids. Germline V gene lookup returns CDR1 MNHEY and CDR2 SMNVEV (reference sequence). For the CDR3, the DNA is TGTGCCAGCAGTGGGGGGTCTCCAAATGGCTACACCTTC. It yields the protein CASSGGSPNGYTF.

This clonotype showed up just a few times. The genes are TRBV5-1 and TRBJ2-1; D gene unclear. The germline V and J ends were trimmed by 0 bases and 8 bases, with 12 bases remaining between them. This CDR3 has 14 residues. The germline V gene encodes CDR1 SGHRS and CDR2 YFSETQ. CDR3 region: CASSLGVWLDEQFF. In nucleotides, the CDR3 is TGCGCCAGCAGCTTGGGAGTGTGGTTAGATGAGCAGTTCTTC.

This clonotype came up many times. A read error may produce the germline difference seen at one junction end. The chain uses TRBV5-1 and TRBJ1-5; D not certain. The CDR3 runs 13 residues. In germline, CDR1 is SGHRS, CDR2 YFSETQ. The CDR3 DNA is TGTGCCAGCTCACCGGACAGCAATCAGCCCCAGCATTTT. As protein: CASSPDSNQPQHF.

This clonotype was picked up a small number of times. The chain couples TRBV12-3 or TRBV12-4 to TRBJ2-2, with TRBD1 as a possible D gene (5 bases). The CDR3 length is 15 residues. V lost 1 base and J lost 3, with 9 bases in between. CDR3 DNA: TGTGCCAGCAGTTTAGATGGGGCCTACACCGGGGAGCTGTTTTTT. Encoded protein: CASSLDGAYTGELFF.

This CDR3 is CASSPLDGSTEAFF. CDR3 DNA sequence: TGCGCCAGCAGCCCGTTGGACGGTAGCACTGAAGCTTTCTTT. The chain is built from TRBV5-1 and TRBJ1-1; the D is unclear. Germline assignment: CDR1 SGHRS and CDR2 YFSETQ. The CDR3 extends over 14 amino acids. Between the trimmed V and J ends, which lost 4 bases and 4 bases, there was a span of 14 bases. Supplemented by reference TRBV5-1 and TRBJ1-1, the full variable domain reads KAGVTQTPRYLIKTRGQQVTLSCSPISGHRSVSWYQQTPGQGLQFLFEYFSETQRNKGNFPGRFSGRQFSNSRSEMNVSTLELGDSALYLCASSPLDGSTEAFFGQGTRLTVV.